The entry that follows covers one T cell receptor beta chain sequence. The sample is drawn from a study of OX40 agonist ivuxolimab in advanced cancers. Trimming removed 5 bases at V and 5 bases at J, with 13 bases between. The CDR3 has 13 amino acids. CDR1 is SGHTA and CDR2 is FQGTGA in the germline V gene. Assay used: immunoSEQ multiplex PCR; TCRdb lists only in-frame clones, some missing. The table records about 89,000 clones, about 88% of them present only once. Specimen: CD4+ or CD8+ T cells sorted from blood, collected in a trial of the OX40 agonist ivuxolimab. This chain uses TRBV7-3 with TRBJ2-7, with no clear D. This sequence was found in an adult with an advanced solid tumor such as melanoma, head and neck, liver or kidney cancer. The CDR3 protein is CASSLSTGNEQYF. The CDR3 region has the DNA TGTGCCAGCAGCCTTTCGACCGGCAACGAGCAGTACTTC.